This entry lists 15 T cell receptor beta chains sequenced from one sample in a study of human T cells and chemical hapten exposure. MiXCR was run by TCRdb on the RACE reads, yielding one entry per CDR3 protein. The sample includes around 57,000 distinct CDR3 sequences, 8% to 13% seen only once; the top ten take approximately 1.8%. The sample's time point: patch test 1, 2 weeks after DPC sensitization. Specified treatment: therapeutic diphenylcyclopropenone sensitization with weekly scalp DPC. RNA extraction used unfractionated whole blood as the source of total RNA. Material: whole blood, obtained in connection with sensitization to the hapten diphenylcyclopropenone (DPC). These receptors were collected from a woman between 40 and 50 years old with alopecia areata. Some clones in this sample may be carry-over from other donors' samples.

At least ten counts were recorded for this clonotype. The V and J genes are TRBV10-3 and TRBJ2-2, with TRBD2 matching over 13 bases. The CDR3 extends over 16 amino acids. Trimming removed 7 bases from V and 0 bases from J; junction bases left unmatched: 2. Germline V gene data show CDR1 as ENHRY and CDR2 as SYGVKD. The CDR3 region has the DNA TGTGCCATCAAAGGGACTAGCGGGACGAACACCGGGGAGCTGTTTTTT. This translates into CAIKGTSGTNTGELFF.

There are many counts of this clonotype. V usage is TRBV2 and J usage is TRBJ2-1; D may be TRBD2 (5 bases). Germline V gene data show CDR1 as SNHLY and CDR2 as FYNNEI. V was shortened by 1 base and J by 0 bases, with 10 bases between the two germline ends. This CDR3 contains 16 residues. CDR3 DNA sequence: TGTGCCAGCAGTGAAGGGACTGGGCTCTCCTACAATGAGCAGTTCTTC. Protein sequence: CASSEGTGLSYNEQFF.

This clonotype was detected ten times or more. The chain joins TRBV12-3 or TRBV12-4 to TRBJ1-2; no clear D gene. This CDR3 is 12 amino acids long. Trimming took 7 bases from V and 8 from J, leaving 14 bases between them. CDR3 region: CASTVLGLGYTF. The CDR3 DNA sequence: TGTGCCAGCACCGTACTAGGGTTAGGCTACACCTTC.

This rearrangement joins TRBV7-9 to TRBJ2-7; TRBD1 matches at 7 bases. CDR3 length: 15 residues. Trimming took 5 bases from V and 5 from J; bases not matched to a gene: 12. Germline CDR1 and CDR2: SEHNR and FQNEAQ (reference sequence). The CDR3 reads CASSAMQGVENEQYF. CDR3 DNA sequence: TGTGCCAGCAGCGCAATGCAGGGGGTAGAGAACGAGCAGTACTTC.

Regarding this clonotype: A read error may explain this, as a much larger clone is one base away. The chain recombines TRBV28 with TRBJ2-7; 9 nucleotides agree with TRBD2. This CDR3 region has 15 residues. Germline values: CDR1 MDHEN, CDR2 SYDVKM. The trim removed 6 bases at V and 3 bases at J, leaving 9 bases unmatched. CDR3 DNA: TGTGCCAGCAGCCAGACTGGCGGGAGGGGCTACGAGCAGTACTTC. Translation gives CASSQTGGRGYEQYF.

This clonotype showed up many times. For the CDR3, the DNA is TGTGCCAGCAGAGTAGCGGGGGAGGCCACAGATACGCAGTATTTT. Residues: CASRVAGEATDTQYF. This sequence joins TRBV28 and TRBJ2-3, with 9 nucleotides matching TRBD2. This CDR3 is 15 amino acids long. Trimming cost V 6 bases and J 2 bases; bases outside gene matches: 6. CDR1 and CDR2 from the germline V gene are MDHEN and SYDVKM.

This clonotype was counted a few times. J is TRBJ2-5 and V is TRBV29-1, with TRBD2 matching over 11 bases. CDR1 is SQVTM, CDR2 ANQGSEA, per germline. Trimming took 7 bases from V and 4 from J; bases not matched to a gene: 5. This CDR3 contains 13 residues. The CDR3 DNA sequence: TGCAGCGGTAATCTAGCGGGGGGAGAGACCCAGTACTTC. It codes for CSGNLAGGETQYF.

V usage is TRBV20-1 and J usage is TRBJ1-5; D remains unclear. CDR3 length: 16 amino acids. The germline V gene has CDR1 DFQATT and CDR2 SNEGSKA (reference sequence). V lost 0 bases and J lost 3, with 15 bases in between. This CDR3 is CSARDGAQSLNQPQHF. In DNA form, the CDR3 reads TGCAGTGCTAGAGACGGAGCCCAGTCCCTCAATCAGCCCCAGCATTTT.

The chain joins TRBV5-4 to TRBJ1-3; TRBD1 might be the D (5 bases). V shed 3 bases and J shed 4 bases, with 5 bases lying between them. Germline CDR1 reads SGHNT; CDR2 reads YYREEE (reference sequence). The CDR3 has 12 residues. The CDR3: CASSWDGNTIYF. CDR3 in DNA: TGTGCCAGCAGCTGGGACGGAAACACCATATATTTT. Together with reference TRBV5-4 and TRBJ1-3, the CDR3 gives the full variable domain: ETGVTQSPTHLIKTRGQQVTLRCSSQSGHNTVSWYQQALGQGPQFIFQYYREEENGRGNFPPRFSGLQFPNYSSELNVNALELDDSALYLCASSWDGNTIYFGEGSWLTVV.

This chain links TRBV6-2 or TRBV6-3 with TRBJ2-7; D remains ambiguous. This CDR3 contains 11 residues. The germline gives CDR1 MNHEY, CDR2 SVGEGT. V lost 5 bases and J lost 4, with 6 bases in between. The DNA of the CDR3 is TGTGCCAGCAGTCACAGATACGAGCAGTACTTC. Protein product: CASSHRYEQYF.

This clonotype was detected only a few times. CDR3 in amino acids: CSVGTLRDRTWEQYF. CDR3 bases: TGCAGCGTTGGCACCCTCCGGGACCGCACGTGGGAGCAGTACTTC. The chain links TRBV29-1 to TRBJ2-7, with D perhaps TRBD1 or TRBD2 (5 bases each). Germline V gene data show CDR1 as SQVTM and CDR2 as ANQGSEA. The germline V and J ends were trimmed by 4 bases and 7 bases, with 23 bases remaining between them. This CDR3 contains 15 residues.

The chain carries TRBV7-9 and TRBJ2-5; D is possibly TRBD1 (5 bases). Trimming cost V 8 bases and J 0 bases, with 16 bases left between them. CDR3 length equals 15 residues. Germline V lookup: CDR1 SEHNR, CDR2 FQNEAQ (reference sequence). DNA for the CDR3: TGTGCCAGCGGGGCTCCCCCCTCGTACCAAGAGACCCAGTACTTC. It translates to CASGAPPSYQETQYF.

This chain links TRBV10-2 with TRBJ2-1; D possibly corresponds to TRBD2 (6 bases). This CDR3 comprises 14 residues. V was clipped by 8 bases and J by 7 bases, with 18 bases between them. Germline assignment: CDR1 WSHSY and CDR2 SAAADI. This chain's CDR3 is CASWDGSRSNEQFF. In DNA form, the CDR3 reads TGCGCCAGCTGGGACGGGAGTCGGTCGAATGAGCAGTTCTTC.

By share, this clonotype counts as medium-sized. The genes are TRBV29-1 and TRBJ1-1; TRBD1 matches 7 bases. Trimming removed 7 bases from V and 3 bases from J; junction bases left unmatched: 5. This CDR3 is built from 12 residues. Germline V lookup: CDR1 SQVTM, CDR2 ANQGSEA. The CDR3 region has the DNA TGCAGCGCCGGGACAGCTTACACTGAAGCTTTCTTT. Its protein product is CSAGTAYTEAFF. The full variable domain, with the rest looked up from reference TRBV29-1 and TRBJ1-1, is SAVISQKPSRDICQRGTSLTIQCQVDSQVTMMFWYRQQPGQSLTLIATANQGSEATYESGFVIDKFPISRPNLTFSTLTVSNMSPEDSSIYLCSAGTAYTEAFFGQGTRLTVV.

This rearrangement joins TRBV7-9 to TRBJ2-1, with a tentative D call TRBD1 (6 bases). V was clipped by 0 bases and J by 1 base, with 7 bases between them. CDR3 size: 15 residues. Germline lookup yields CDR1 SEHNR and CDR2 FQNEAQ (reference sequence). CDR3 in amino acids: CASSLAQGSYNEQFF. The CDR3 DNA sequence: TGTGCCAGCAGCTTAGCTCAGGGGTCCTACAATGAGCAGTTCTTC.